The sequence of this T cell receptor beta chain was determined in a study of shared clonotypes between healthy human individuals (dated by TCRdb to the early 2020s). Concerning the study at large: The cohort comprised a couple of women and a few men aged 18 to 49 years. For each donor, CD4 naive and CD4 memory were each run on three plates, CD8 naive on two plates, and CD8 memory on one plate. The study deeply sequenced blood TCR repertoires of five healthy adults to estimate repertoire size and the extent of clonotype sharing between individuals. Different laboratories and diverse techniques were used to prepare libraries and sequence TCR repertoires, to increase sequencing depth and limit assay-specific biases. Leukapheresis yielded between about 0.8 and 9.5 billion PBMCs per donor. Summary of the overall study and its limitations: Sampling was restricted to blood, and TCR repertoires in tissues likely differ from the TCR repertoires found in blood. Estimated clonotype richness was generally larger for naive than for memory subsets. Clonotypes shared by all four sorted-subset donors showed higher generation probabilities than non-shared clonotypes. The genetic and exposure-history diversity represented was limited by the small number of donors. Incomplete sequencing was indicated by rarefaction of sorted-subset datasets, despite the large sequencing depth. Pairwise subsampling indicated that sequencing depth was expected to affect the degree of clonotype sharing among donors. Sharing across a handful of donors was observed for about 5% of naive CD4, about 3.2% of naive CD8, 2% to 2.5% of memory CD4, and less than 0.45% of memory CD8 clonotypes.

This clone appeared a few times. This receptor's antigen is unknown. Per-nucleotide qualities are absent, and no much larger clonotype sits a single base away. According to the germline V gene, CDR1 reads SGDLS and CDR2 reads YYNGEE. The CDR3 runs 14 residues from the cysteine to the phenylalanine. Left in the record is the CDR3 DNA by itself, 42 bases read in frame from the first base. The V and J ends are trimmed by 2 bases and 1 base, leaving 9 bases between them. Using the deep immunoSEQ assay, multiplex PCR amplified TCR CDR3 regions from genomic DNA. Extracted genomic DNA from each cell subset was spread evenly across all wells of several immunoSEQ 96-well plates, with each plate serving as a replicate. For sorted subsets, roughly 200 ng of genomic DNA, equivalent to tens of thousands of T cell genomes, went into each replicate PCR. Purified libraries were quantified with a Qubit 3.0 fluorometer, sized on a Bioanalyzer 2100, and re-quantified with the KAPA Library Quantification kit. Each immunoSEQ 96-well plate was sequenced on its own single-read 150-cycle Illumina NextSeq 550 flow cell. Per the authors' processing: The immunoSEQ output contained only junctional sequences without quality scores, so filtering could not match that applied to full-length reads. Sequences were annotated with PyIR, a Python wrapper for IgBLAST v1.9, and V/J genes and CDR3 were assigned using IMGT germline references. Reads were removed for weak V/J assignments (E-value above 1e-6), missing CDR3, stop codons, out-of-frame junctions, or ambiguous translated residues. V3J clonotypes were defined as sequences sharing an identical inferred V gene, J gene, and CDR3 amino acid sequence. Percentage overlap between repertoires was computed as shared unique clonotypes divided by the size of the smaller repertoire. Repertoire richness was assessed with RTK rarefaction, the Chao1 estimator, and Recon v2.1 estimates of unobserved clonotypes. For all TCRbeta clonotypes obtained by the gDNA method from a few donors, generation probabilities were computed with OLGA. TCRdb limited this immuneACCESS table to in-frame rearrangements with V and J called. A share of clones is missing; checked studies link under half to unresolved V genes, and the rest is unexplained. The V and J calls and clone size come from that table; D and trimming were worked out from the DNA. Recorded for this sample are roughly 2.2 million clones; around 90% of them occurred a single time. 0.37% of the sample comes from the top ten.

The donors were healthy, HIV-negative adults who had no recently reported acute infections or vaccinations. All donors were Caucasian adults living in Nashville, Tennessee, USA. CD4+ T cells were enriched through magnetic negative selection, after which naive cells were positively selected on CD45RA and the remaining negative fraction served as the memory subset. After blood collection by leukapheresis, PBMCs were isolated using Ficoll-Histopaque density gradient centrifugation and then cryopreserved in the vapor phase of liquid nitrogen. Analytical flow cytometry was used to check the purity and quantity of every magnetically sorted T cell population. From each sorted fraction, genomic DNA was isolated and quantified by UV absorbance on a Nanodrop 2000c.

Sample: naive CD4+ T cells from PBMCs. The sample's cell subset or site label, in plain terms: CD45RA+ positively selected. This receptor chain uses TRBV9 and TRBJ1-1, with the D gene call left open. The TCR comes from a man aged 18 to 29 in good health. Some clones in this sample may be carry-over from other donors' samples. The CDR3: CASSVQSRNTEAFF. At the DNA level, the sequence is TGTGCCAGCAGCGTGCAATCCAGGAACACTGAAGCTTTCTTT. With all but the CDR3 taken from the reference TRBV9 and TRBJ1-1 genes, the full variable domain is: DSGVTQTPKHLITATGQRVTLRCSPRSGDLSVYWYQQSLDQGLQFLIQYYNGEERAKGNILERFSAQQFPDLHSELNLSSLELGDSALYFCASSVQSRNTEAFFGQGTRLTVV.